Each of the 24 T cell receptor beta chains below was sequenced from the same sample in a study of T cell repertoires in cytomegalovirus infection. These TCRs' antigens remain unknown. TCRdb reprocessed the reads via MiXCR and lists one record per CDR3 protein. Of a few hundred thousand distinct CDR3 sequences listed, more than 20% were seen once; the top ten hold less than 15%. This sample comprised cultured PBMCs, obtained from culture after CMV antigen stimulation. Source of these receptors: a human donor in good health (CMV status not recorded). Some clones in this sample may be carry-over from other donors' samples.

This clonotype was counted ten times or more. The chain couples TRBV7-2 to TRBJ2-1; 13 bases align to TRBD2. Germline CDR1 SGHTA, CDR2 FQGNSA. The J segment lost 9 bases and the V segment lost 5 bases, leaving 7 bases of the junction unmatched. This CDR3 region has 15 residues. The CDR3 protein is CASSPPGLAGREQFF. The CDR3, as DNA: TGTGCCAGCAGCCCCCCGGGACTAGCGGGACGTGAGCAGTTCTTC.

The chain couples TRBV23-1 to TRBJ2-7, with D possibly matching TRBD2 (5 bases). TRBV23-1 is placed among ORFs of uncertain function. V was cut by 4 bases and J by 0 bases, with 25 bases left in between. The CDR3 loop spans 19 amino acids. The CDR3 region has the DNA TGCGCCAGCAGTCCCCTGGACGTCTTGGCGGGCCGGTACTCCTACGAGCAGTACGTC. This translates into CASSPLDVLAGRYSYEQYV.

The chain uses TRBV20-1 and TRBJ2-1, with 16 bases identical to TRBD2. V dropped 6 bases and J dropped 7; count of bases not matched to a gene: 6. The CDR3 has 15 residues. Germline assignment: CDR1 DFQATT and CDR2 SNEGSKA (reference sequence). CDR3 DNA: TGCAGTGCGCAGGGACTAGCGGGAGGGTGGAATGAGCAGTTCTTC. Its protein is CSAQGLAGGWNEQFF.

This clonotype was seen at least ten times. The V and J genes are TRBV6-6 and TRBJ1-1; possibly TRBD1 for D (6 bases). The CDR3 spans 12 residues. V lost 6 bases and J lost 4, with 9 bases in between. The V gene's germline CDR1 is MNHNY and CDR2 SVGAGI (reference sequence). In DNA, the CDR3 is TGTGCCAGCAGAGGGGGTGGCACTGAAGCTTTCTTT. The encoded protein is CASRGGGTEAFF.

About this clonotype: One junction end disagrees with the germline gene, perhaps due to a read error. The gene calls are TRBV7-2 and TRBJ2-5, with 8 bases identical to TRBD2. The CDR3 covers 15 residues. The germline gives CDR1 SGHTA, CDR2 FQGNSA. The CDR3 reads CASRRYSGSVETQYF. CDR3 DNA sequence: TGTGCCAGCAGAAGGTACAGCGGGAGTGTCGAGACGCAGTACTTC.

This clonotype appeared a few times. V and J are TRBV28 and TRBJ2-1; 11 nucleotides align to TRBD2. CDR1 and CDR2 from the germline V gene are MDHEN and SYDVKM. V dropped 8 bases and J dropped 8; count of bases not matched to a gene: 14. This CDR3 has 16 residues. CDR3 in amino acids: CASGSPLAGDRDEQFF. For the CDR3, the DNA is TGTGCCAGCGGAAGCCCACTAGCGGGAGATAGGGATGAGCAGTTCTTC.

This clonotype was recorded once. V and J are TRBV12-5 and TRBJ2-1; TRBD2 agrees at 7 bases. The CDR3 sequence is 16 residues long. J was trimmed by 4 bases and V by 7 bases; bases with no gene match: 13. Germline V gene lookup returns CDR1 LGHNT and CDR2 FRNRAP. The CDR3 sequence: CASAQEPGRAYNEQFF. The CDR3 DNA sequence: TGTGCTAGTGCTCAAGAGCCGGGGAGGGCGTACAATGAGCAGTTCTTC.

V gene TRBV29-1 combines with J gene TRBJ1-3, with D hard to call. The CDR3 runs to 11 residues. V shed 6 bases and J shed 4 bases, with 7 bases lying between them. CDR1 and CDR2 (germline): SQVTM, ANQGSEA. CDR3 region: CSVETGNTIYF. The DNA of the CDR3 is TGCAGCGTGGAGACGGGAAACACCATATATTTT.

This chain joins TRBV28 and TRBJ2-7; TRBD2 matches at 8 bases. V lost 9 bases and J lost 6; bases outside the gene matches: 7. The CDR3 is made up of 12 amino acids. Germline loops: CDR1 MDHEN, CDR2 SYDVKM. Here the CDR3 reads CASFGTSGEQYF. CDR3 bases: TGTGCCAGTTTCGGGACTAGTGGCGAGCAGTACTTC.

The chain combines TRBV4-1 with TRBJ2-1; D may be TRBD2 (6 bases). V was shortened by 2 bases and J by 4 bases, with 9 bases between the two germline ends. Germline CDR1 is MGHRA and CDR2 is YSYEKL. CDR3 length: 14 residues. For the CDR3, the DNA is TGCGCCAGCAGCCAACGGGGACTTTACAATGAGCAGTTCTTC. Its translation: CASSQRGLYNEQFF.

The chain couples TRBV27 to TRBJ2-3, with D maybe TRBD1 (6 bases). V was clipped by 3 bases and J by 1 base, with 11 bases between them. Germline CDR1 reads MNHEY; CDR2 reads SMNVEV (reference sequence). The CDR3 has 15 residues. CDR3 sequence reads: CASSFAGAGTDTQYF. The CDR3 DNA follows: TGTGCCAGCAGTTTTGCAGGGGCTGGCACAGATACGCAGTATTTT.

This clonotype appeared a few times. The CDR3 DNA sequence: TGTGCCAGCAGTCGTAGCCTGAACACTGAAGCTTTCTTT. Its protein product is CASSRSLNTEAFF. The rearrangement joins TRBV28 to TRBJ1-1; D gene ambiguous. V was cut by 5 bases and J by 0 bases, with 7 bases left in between. This CDR3 is 13 amino acids long. Germline V gene data show CDR1 as MDHEN and CDR2 as SYDVKM.

J is TRBJ2-7 and V is TRBV15, with D perhaps TRBD1 (5 bases). The length of the CDR3 is 16 residues. V was cut by 0 bases and J by 5 bases, with 17 bases left in between. The V gene's germline CDR1 is LNHNV and CDR2 YYDKDF (reference sequence). Here the CDR3 reads CATSREWSGPLHEQYF. The CDR3 bases are TGTGCCACCAGCAGAGAATGGTCAGGGCCCCTCCACGAGCAGTACTTC.

The chain uses TRBV6-5 and TRBJ1-2, with D maybe TRBD1 (5 bases). Germline CDR1 and CDR2: MNHEY and SVGAGI. This CDR3 comprises 13 residues. V was shortened by 0 bases and J by 4 bases, with 6 bases between the two germline ends. CDR3 sequence: CASSYSGGYGYTF. CDR3 in DNA: TGTGCCAGCAGTTACTCTGGGGGCTATGGCTACACCTTC.

The rearrangement links TRBV30 to TRBJ1-3; a weak D match, TRBD1 (5 bases). The CDR3 contains 14 residues. Trimming stripped 3 bases from V and 8 bases from J, with 17 bases between. Germline CDR1 GTSNPN, CDR2 SVGIG (reference sequence). The CDR3 protein is CAWSVGQIADTIYF. The CDR3 bases are TGTGCCTGGAGCGTGGGGCAGATCGCGGACACCATATATTTT.

The sample holds a few counts of this clonotype. The V and J genes are TRBV28 and TRBJ2-7; the D is unclear. The V gene's germline CDR1 is MDHEN and CDR2 SYDVKM. This CDR3 is 15 amino acids long. V was clipped by 4 bases and J by 1 base, with 14 bases between them. The CDR3 here is CASSSGDGYSYEQYV. The DNA of the CDR3 is TGTGCCAGCAGTTCAGGTGATGGCTATTCCTACGAGCAGTACGTC.

The genes are TRBV12-3 or TRBV12-4 and TRBJ1-3, with D possibly being TRBD1 (5 bases). This CDR3 has 15 amino acids. Trimming removed 2 bases from V and 2 bases from J, with 10 bases in between. The CDR3 DNA follows: TGTGCCAGCAGTTTATCCGTAGGGGCTGGAAACACCATATATTTT. It translates to CASSLSVGAGNTIYF.

V usage is TRBV15 and J usage is TRBJ1-2, with D possibly matching TRBD1 (6 bases). V was clipped by 5 bases and J by 8 bases, with 15 bases between them. The CDR3 is 13 residues long. CDR1 and CDR2 (germline): LNHNV, YYDKDF (reference sequence). The CDR3 DNA sequence: TGTGCCACCAGCGCCCACCCAGGGGACGGCTACACCTTC. Translated: CATSAHPGDGYTF. The full variable domain, its missing parts supplied by reference TRBV15 and TRBJ1-2, is DAMVIQNPRYQVTQFGKPVTLSCSQTLNHNVMYWYQQKSSQAPKLLFHYYDKDFNNEADTPDNFQSRRPNTSFCFLDIRSPGLGDTAMYLCATSAHPGDGYTFGSGTRLTVV.

The V call is TRBV27, the J call TRBJ1-2; TRBD1 might be the D (5 bases). Trimming left V 8 bases short and J 6 bases short, with 10 bases between. CDR3 length: 11 residues. The germline CDR1 and CDR2 sequences are MNHEY and SMNVEV (reference sequence). The chain's CDR3 is CASGRGHGYTF. The CDR3 DNA sequence: TGTGCCAGCGGTAGGGGCCATGGCTACACCTTC.

This clonotype was recorded many times. J is TRBJ1-2 and V is TRBV7-2, with TRBD1 matching 8 bases. After removal of 4 bases from V and 6 bases from J, the junction contained 4 bases not matched to a gene. Germline V lookup: CDR1 SGHTA, CDR2 FQGNSA. The CDR3 loop spans 13 amino acids. The CDR3 nucleotides read TGTGCCAGCAGCTACAACAGGGGGGATGGCTACACCTTC. This sequence encodes CASSYNRGDGYTF.

The rearrangement joins TRBV6-1 to TRBJ2-7, with 8 bases matching TRBD1. Germline lookup yields CDR1 MNHNS and CDR2 SASEGT. The CDR3 runs 15 residues. V gave up 4 bases and J gave up 1 base; unmatched junction bases: 6. The CDR3 sequence is CASSVDGQGSYEQYF. In DNA, the CDR3 is TGTGCCAGCAGTGTCGATGGACAGGGATCCTACGAGCAGTACTTC.

In its sample, this clonotype was seen many times. The chain links TRBV5-5 to TRBJ1-1; maybe TRBD1 (5 bases). This CDR3 comprises 14 residues. Trimming left V 3 bases short and J 6 bases short, with 15 bases between. Per the germline V gene, CDR1 is SGHKS and CDR2 is YYEKEE (reference sequence). Written as DNA, the CDR3 is TGTGCCAGCAGCTCCTTGGTAGGGGACTCTGAAGCTTTCTTT. Its translation: CASSSLVGDSEAFF.

This rearrangement joins TRBV7-2 to TRBJ2-5, with 10 nucleotides matching TRBD2. V was pared by 5 bases and J by 5 bases, with 14 bases of the junction left unmatched. The CDR3 is 17 residues long. Germline values: CDR1 SGHTA, CDR2 FQGNSA. CDR3 nucleotide sequence: TGTGCCAGCAGCCTCCCCAGCGGGAGGGCCATTAGGGAGACCCAGTACTTC. As protein: CASSLPSGRAIRETQYF.

The gene calls are TRBV18 and TRBJ2-1; 7 nucleotides align to TRBD2. With 0 bases clipped from V and 7 bases from J, the junction kept 6 bases outside the gene matches. The CDR3 length is 15 residues. Germline V gene sequence: CDR1 KGHSH, CDR2 LQKENI. As DNA, the CDR3 is TGTGCCAGCTCACCACCTGGCGGGAGTCGGAATGAGCAGTTCTTC. As protein: CASSPPGGSRNEQFF.